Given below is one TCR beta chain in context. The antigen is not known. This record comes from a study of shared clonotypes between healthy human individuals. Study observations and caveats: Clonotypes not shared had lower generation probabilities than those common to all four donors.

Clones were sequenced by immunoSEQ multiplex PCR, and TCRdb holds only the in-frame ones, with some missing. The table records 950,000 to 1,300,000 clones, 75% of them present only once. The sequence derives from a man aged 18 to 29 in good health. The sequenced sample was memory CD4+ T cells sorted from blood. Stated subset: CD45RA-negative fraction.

CDR3 loop: CASSLASQGETEAFF. The CDR3 DNA follows: TGTGCCAGCAGCTTAGCTTCACAGGGGGAAACTGAAGCTTTCTTT. This chain uses TRBV7-2 with TRBJ1-1; 8 bases line up with TRBD1. V lost 0 bases and J lost 5; bases outside the gene matches: 5. Germline-derived CDR1 and CDR2 are SGHTA and FQGNSA. The CDR3 spans 15 residues. Full variable domain (missing parts from reference TRBV7-2 and TRBJ1-1): GAGVSQSPSNKVTEKGKDVELRCDPISGHTALYWYRQSLGQGLEFLIYFQGNSAPDKSGLPSDRFSAERTGGSVSTLTIQRTQQEDSAVYLCASSLASQGETEAFFGQGTRLTVV.